A single sample gave rise to the 27 T cell receptor beta chains below, sequenced in a study of cytomegalovirus exposure and HLA in healthy donors. PCR involved 60 Vbeta and 13 Jbeta primers. Produced via immunoSEQ multiplex PCR; TCRdb's table is partial and in-frame only. This sample has roughly 130,000 clones, with around 84% found just once. The sequenced sample was PBMCs. The receptors originated from a woman aged 18-29 years in good health and CMV-seropositive.

The chain is built from TRBV6-6 and TRBJ2-1; a possible D gene is TRBD1 (5 bases). Trimming left V 2 bases short and J 1 base short, with 9 bases between. The CDR3 runs to 15 residues. Germline CDR1 MNHNY, CDR2 SVGAGI (reference sequence). This CDR3 is CASSYRGQSYNEQFF. CDR3 nucleotide sequence: TGTGCCAGCAGTTACAGGGGCCAGTCCTACAATGAGCAGTTCTTC.

The CDR3 loop reads CASSGTGGFQETQYF. CDR3 nucleotide sequence: TGTGCCAGCAGCGGGACGGGGGGGTTCCAAGAGACCCAGTACTTC. The chain links TRBV4-2 to TRBJ2-5, with TRBD2 matching 8 bases. From germline, CDR1 is LGHNA and CDR2 YNFKEQ. CDR3 length equals 15 residues. With V trimmed by 5 bases and J by 1 base, 6 bases remained unmatched.

The J gene is TRBJ1-2, the V gene TRBV5-5; D not resolved. In germline, CDR1 is SGHKS, CDR2 YYEKEE (reference sequence). V shed 5 bases and J shed 5 bases, with 19 bases lying between them. This CDR3 region has 15 residues. CDR3: CASRESRSPSYGYTF. CDR3 DNA: TGTGCCAGCAGGGAGAGCCGGTCCCCTTCTTATGGCTACACCTTC. Full variable domain (missing parts from reference TRBV5-5 and TRBJ1-2): DAGVTQSPTHLIKTRGQQVTLRCSPISGHKSVSWYQQVLGQGPQFIFQYYEKEERGRGNFPDRFSARQFPNYSSELNVNALLLGDSALYLCASRESRSPSYGYTFGSGTRLTVV.

The V and J genes are TRBV4-1 and TRBJ2-5; 7 bases agree with TRBD1. The germline gives CDR1 MGHRA, CDR2 YSYEKL. The V segment lost 0 bases and the J segment 7 bases; nucleotides outside the gene matches: 5. This CDR3 has 14 amino acids. The CDR3 reads CASSQEAQGVTQYF. The CDR3 DNA follows: TGCGCCAGCAGCCAAGAAGCCCAGGGGGTGACCCAGTACTTC.

This clone was counted once. The chain joins TRBV5-1 to TRBJ1-4, with 11 bases lining up with TRBD1. There are 14 residues in the CDR3. Germline trimming cut 4 bases from V and 7 bases from J; bases unmatched to any gene: 3. Looked up from germline, CDR1 is SGHRS and CDR2 is YFSETQ. In DNA form, the CDR3 reads TGCGCCAGCAGCCCAGGACAGGGGGCTGAAAAACTGTTTTTT. Translation: CASSPGQGAEKLFF.

The chain uses TRBV6-1 and TRBJ2-7, with 8 bases fitting TRBD2. Germline V gene sequence: CDR1 MNHNS, CDR2 SASEGT. V shed 8 bases, J shed 2 bases, and the junction held 8 bases outside the gene matches. The CDR3 has 14 amino acids. CDR3 in amino acids: CASERAGGAYEQYF. The CDR3 nucleotides read TGTGCCAGCGAGCGGGCGGGGGGAGCCTACGAGCAGTACTTC.

This sequence joins TRBV6-5 and TRBJ1-4; D may be TRBD1 (6 bases). Trimming cost V 6 bases and J 4 bases, with 12 bases left between them. This CDR3 contains 14 residues. The germline V gene has CDR1 MNHEY and CDR2 SVGAGI. The CDR3, as DNA: TGTGCCAGCAGCTACGGACAGAGTAATGAAAAACTGTTTTTT. Its protein is CASSYGQSNEKLFF.

The chain combines TRBV19 with TRBJ1-4; no firm D call. V was shortened by 2 bases and J by 8 bases, with 12 bases between the two germline ends. The length of the CDR3 is 14 residues. The germline V gene encodes CDR1 LNHDA and CDR2 SQIVND (reference sequence). The CDR3 protein is CASSIITPVEKLFF. The CDR3 nucleotides read TGTGCCAGTAGTATAATTACCCCGGTGGAAAAACTGTTTTTT.

In its sample, this clone was seen once. The chain recombines TRBV2 with TRBJ1-2; D gene ambiguous. The V end lost 2 bases, the J end lost 2 bases, and 9 bases lay between the germline ends. Germline values: CDR1 SNHLY, CDR2 FYNNEI. The CDR3 is 14 residues long. Here the CDR3 reads CASSEIQSNYGYTF. The CDR3 DNA follows: TGTGCCAGCAGTGAAATACAGTCCAACTATGGCTACACCTTC.

This clone was seen more than once but under ten times. The V call is TRBV18, the J call TRBJ1-3; D unresolved. V lost 0 bases to trimming and J lost 0 bases, with 6 bases between them. The CDR3 runs 15 residues. Per the germline V gene, CDR1 is KGHSH and CDR2 is LQKENI. The CDR3 coding sequence is TGTGCCAGCTCACCACCGGCTTACTCTGGAAACACCATATATTTT. Translation: CASSPPAYSGNTIYF.

The chain has TRBV15 and TRBJ1-3; D uncertain. CDR3 length: 14 residues. Germline CDR1 is LNHNV and CDR2 is YYDKDF (reference sequence). With 3 bases removed from V and 1 base from J, the gap between germline ends came to 7 bases. CDR3 in amino acids: CATSSVRSGNTIYF. CDR3 nucleotides: TGTGCCACCAGCAGTGTCAGGTCTGGAAACACCATATATTTT.

V usage is TRBV5-1 and J usage is TRBJ1-5; D not certain. The CDR3 runs to 18 residues. Germline loops: CDR1 SGHRS, CDR2 YFSETQ. The V and J ends lost 4 bases and 3 bases respectively, with 23 bases between them. The DNA of the CDR3 is TGCGCCAGCAGCCACTATTATCCAGGAGGGAGTTACAATCAGCCCCAGCATTTT. It translates to CASSHYYPGGSYNQPQHF.

This clone has only a few counts. The genes are TRBV7-9 and TRBJ2-1; maybe TRBD1 (6 bases). The germline gives CDR1 SEHNR, CDR2 FQNEAQ (reference sequence). The CDR3 runs 16 residues. Between the trimmed V and J ends, which lost 1 base and 7 bases, there was a span of 17 bases. DNA for the CDR3: TGTGCCAGCAGCTTAGTTAGGTGGGGGCCGGAGAATGAGCAGTTCTTC. Translating it yields CASSLVRWGPENEQFF.

The V call is TRBV19, the J call TRBJ1-1; 9 bases match TRBD1. The CDR3 is made up of 16 amino acids. Germline V CDR1 and CDR2: LNHDA, SQIVND (reference sequence). The V segment lost 1 base and the J segment 1 base; nucleotides outside the gene matches: 4. The CDR3 DNA is TGTGCCAGTAGTATAGGCGGGACAGGGCAGAACACTGAAGCTTTCTTT. This sequence encodes CASSIGGTGQNTEAFF.

This chain connects TRBV6-6 to TRBJ2-5; tentatively, D is TRBD2 (5 bases). This CDR3 is built from 13 residues. Trimming shortened V by 1 base and J by 5 bases, and 8 bases separated the two germline ends. The germline CDR1 and CDR2 sequences are MNHNY and SVGAGI (reference sequence). Written as DNA, the CDR3 is TGTGCCAGCAGTTACTTCGGGGAGGAGACCCAGTACTTC. Amino acids: CASSYFGEETQYF.

This chain joins TRBV27 and TRBJ1-2; 8 nucleotides match TRBD1. Germline CDR1 reads MNHEY; CDR2 reads SMNVEV (reference sequence). CDR3 length equals 17 residues. Trimming at V came to 0 bases and at J to 0 bases, leaving 6 bases not matched to a gene. The DNA of the CDR3 is TGTGCCAGCAGTTTATCCCAGGGGGCGCGGGCTAACTATGGCTACACCTTC. The encoded protein is CASSLSQGARANYGYTF.

The rearrangement joins TRBV21-1 to TRBJ2-1; the D call in the table, TRBD2, was not verified against the DNA. TRBV21-1 is reported as a pseudogene. This CDR3 comprises 15 residues. The CDR3 sequence: CASSRASGPYNEQFF. For the CDR3, the DNA is TGTGCCAGCAGCCGTGCAAGCGGCCCCTACAATGAGCAGTTCTTC.

The chain recombines TRBV28 with TRBJ2-1; 7 positions match TRBD1. V shed 4 bases and J 6 bases; nucleotides not matched to a gene: 6. Germline-derived CDR1 and CDR2 are MDHEN and SYDVKM. The CDR3 runs to 14 residues. The CDR3 loop reads CASSSPTGPNEQFF. The CDR3 DNA sequence: TGTGCCAGCAGTTCCCCGACAGGGCCCAATGAGCAGTTCTTC.

CDR3 in DNA: TGTGCCAGCAGTTACCAGCCTACATCAGGGGGCGGAGAGCAGTTCTTC. It specifies CASSYQPTSGGGEQFF. V and J are TRBV6-5 and TRBJ2-1; 8 bases are shared with TRBD1. This CDR3 region has 16 residues. Germline trimming cut 2 bases from V and 10 bases from J; bases unmatched to any gene: 13. Germline CDR1 MNHEY, CDR2 SVGAGI.

This clone showed up just a few times. This chain links TRBV25-1 with TRBJ2-3, with 13 bases aligning to TRBD2. The CDR3 is made up of 16 amino acids. CDR1 and CDR2 from the germline V gene are MGHDK and SYGVNS. V trimming: 8 bases; J trimming: 0 bases; junction bases outside the gene matches: 5. DNA for the CDR3: TGTGCCAGCCTAACTAGCGGGGGGGCAAGCACAGATACGCAGTATTTT. Translation: CASLTSGGASTDTQYF.

The chain uses TRBV6-7 and TRBJ2-5, with 8 bases fitting TRBD1. TRBV6-7 is placed among ORFs of uncertain function. The J segment lost 1 base and the V segment lost 2 bases, leaving 0 bases of the junction unmatched. This CDR3 region has 14 residues. The CDR3 is CASSYDRGQETQYF. CDR3 coding DNA: TGTGCCAGCAGTTACGACAGGGGCCAAGAGACCCAGTACTTC.

This clone appeared a few times. The chain carries TRBV4-1 and TRBJ1-1; TRBD1 aligns across 11 bases. In germline, CDR1 is MGHRA, CDR2 YSYEKL. V lost 2 bases and J lost 6; bases outside the gene matches: 2. This CDR3 contains 14 residues. CDR3 nucleotide sequence: TGCGCCAGCAGCCAACCGGGACAGGGGGCTGAAGCTTTCTTT. As protein: CASSQPGQGAEAFF.

The genes are TRBV27 and TRBJ2-7, with a weak D call TRBD2 (5 bases). Germline CDR1 MNHEY, CDR2 SMNVEV (reference sequence). Trimming cost V 3 bases and J 3 bases, with 9 bases left between them. The CDR3 has 13 amino acids. For the CDR3, the DNA is TGTGCCAGCAGTTTCGCGGGTCGCTACGAGCAGTACTTC. Its translation: CASSFAGRYEQYF.

The rearrangement joins TRBV2 to TRBJ1-1, with 7 bases fitting TRBD1. The V and J ends lost 6 bases and 7 bases, in that order; junction bases with no gene match: 11. This CDR3 is built from 14 residues. In germline, CDR1 is SNHLY, CDR2 FYNNEI. The DNA of the CDR3 is TGTGCCAGCAGGGACTCGACAGGGCATGGTGAAGCTTTCTTT. Amino acids: CASRDSTGHGEAFF.

In its sample, this clone was seen a few times. The CDR3 spells CASSEMRYEQYF. DNA of the CDR3: TGTGCCAGCAGTGAAATGCGGTACGAGCAGTACTTC. The chain combines TRBV6-1 with TRBJ2-7, with unresolved D. Germline values: CDR1 MNHNS, CDR2 SASEGT. Trimming left V 2 bases short and J 4 bases short, with 6 bases between. The CDR3 length is 12 residues.

This chain joins TRBV6-5 and TRBJ1-4; D gene unclear. CDR1 is MNHEY and CDR2 is SVGAGI in the germline V gene. The CDR3 extends over 14 amino acids. V dropped 6 bases and J dropped 0 bases, with 8 bases sitting between them. For the CDR3, the DNA is TGTGCCAGCAGCTTCATAGCAACTAATGAAAAACTGTTTTTT. Its translation is CASSFIATNEKLFF.

Concerning this clone itself: The sample contains more than one DNA sequence encoding this CDR3. The genes are TRBV28 and TRBJ2-2; D ambiguous. The CDR3 is 12 residues long. Trimming removed 5 bases at V and 2 bases at J, with 3 bases between. Germline CDR1 MDHEN, CDR2 SYDVKM. In DNA, the CDR3 is TGTGCCAGCAGTCTAAACACCGGGGAGCTGTTTTTT. This encodes CASSLNTGELFF. Combining the CDR3 with reference TRBV28 and TRBJ2-2 gives the whole variable domain DVKVTQSSRYLVKRTGEKVFLECVQDMDHENMFWYRQDPGLGLRLIYFSYDVKMKEKGDIPEGYSVSREKKERFSLILESASTNQTSMYLCASSLNTGELFFGEGSRLTVL.